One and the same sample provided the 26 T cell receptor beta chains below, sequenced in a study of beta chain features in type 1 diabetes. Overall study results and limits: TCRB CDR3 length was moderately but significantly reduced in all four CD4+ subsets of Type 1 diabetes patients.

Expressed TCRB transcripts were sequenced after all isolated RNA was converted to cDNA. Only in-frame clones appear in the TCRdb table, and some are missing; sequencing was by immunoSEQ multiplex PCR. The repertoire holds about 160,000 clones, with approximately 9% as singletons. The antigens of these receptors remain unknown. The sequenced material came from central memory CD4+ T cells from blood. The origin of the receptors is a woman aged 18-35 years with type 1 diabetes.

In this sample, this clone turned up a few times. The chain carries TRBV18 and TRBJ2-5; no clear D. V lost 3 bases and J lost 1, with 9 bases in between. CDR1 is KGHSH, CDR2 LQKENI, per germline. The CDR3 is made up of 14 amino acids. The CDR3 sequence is CASSPPGIQETQYF. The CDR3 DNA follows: TGTGCCAGCTCACCCCCAGGAATCCAAGAGACCCAGTACTTC.

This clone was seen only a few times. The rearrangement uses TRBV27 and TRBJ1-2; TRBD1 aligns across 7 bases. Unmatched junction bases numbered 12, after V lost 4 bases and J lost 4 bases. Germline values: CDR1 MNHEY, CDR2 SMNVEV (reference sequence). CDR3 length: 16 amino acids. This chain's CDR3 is CASSSYRGAQFYGYTF. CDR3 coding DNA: TGTGCCAGCAGTTCGTACAGGGGCGCCCAATTCTATGGCTACACCTTC.

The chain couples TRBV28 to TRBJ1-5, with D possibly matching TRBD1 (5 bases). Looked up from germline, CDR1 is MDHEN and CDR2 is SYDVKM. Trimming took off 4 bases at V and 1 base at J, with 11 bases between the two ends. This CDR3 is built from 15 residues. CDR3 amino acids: CASSSRQPSNQPQHF. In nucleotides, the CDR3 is TGTGCCAGCAGTTCACGACAGCCCAGCAATCAGCCCCAGCATTTT.

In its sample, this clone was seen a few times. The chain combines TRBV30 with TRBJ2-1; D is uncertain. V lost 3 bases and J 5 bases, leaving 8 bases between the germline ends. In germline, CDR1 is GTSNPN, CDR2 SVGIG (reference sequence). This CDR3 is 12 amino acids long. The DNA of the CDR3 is TGTGCCTGGAGCCCATCGGACAATGAGCAGTTCTTC. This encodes CAWSPSDNEQFF.

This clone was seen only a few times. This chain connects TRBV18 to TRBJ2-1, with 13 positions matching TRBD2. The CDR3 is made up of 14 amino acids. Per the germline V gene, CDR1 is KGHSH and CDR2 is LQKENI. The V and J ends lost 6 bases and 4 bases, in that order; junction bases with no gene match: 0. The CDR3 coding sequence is TGTGCCAGCTCGGGACTAGCGGGGTACAATGAGCAGTTCTTC. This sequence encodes CASSGLAGYNEQFF.

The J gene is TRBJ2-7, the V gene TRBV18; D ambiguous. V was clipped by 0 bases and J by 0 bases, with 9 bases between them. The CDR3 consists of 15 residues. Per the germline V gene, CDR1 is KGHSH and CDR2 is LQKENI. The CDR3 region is CASSPPSVNSYEQYF. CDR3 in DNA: TGTGCCAGCTCACCACCATCGGTCAACTCCTACGAGCAGTACTTC.

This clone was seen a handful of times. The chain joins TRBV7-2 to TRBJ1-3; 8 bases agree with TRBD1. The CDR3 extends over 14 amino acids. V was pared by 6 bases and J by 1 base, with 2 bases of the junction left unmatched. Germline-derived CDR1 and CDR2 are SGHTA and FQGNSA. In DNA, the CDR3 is TGTGCCAGCAGAAGACAGGGGTCTGGAAACACCATATATTTT. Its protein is CASRRQGSGNTIYF.

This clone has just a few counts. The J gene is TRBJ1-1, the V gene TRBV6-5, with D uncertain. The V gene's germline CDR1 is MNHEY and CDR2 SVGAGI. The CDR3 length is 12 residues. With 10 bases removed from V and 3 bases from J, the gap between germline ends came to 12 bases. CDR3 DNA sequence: TGTGCCAAGAGACTCGTTTACACTGAAGCTTTCTTT. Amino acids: CAKRLVYTEAFF.

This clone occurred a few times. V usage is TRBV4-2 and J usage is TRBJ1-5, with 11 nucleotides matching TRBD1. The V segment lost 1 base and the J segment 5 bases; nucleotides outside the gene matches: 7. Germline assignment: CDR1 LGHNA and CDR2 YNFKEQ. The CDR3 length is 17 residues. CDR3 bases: TGTGCCAGCAGCCAAGGGGACAGGGGGGCGATGGATCAGCCCCAGCATTTT. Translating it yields CASSQGDRGAMDQPQHF.

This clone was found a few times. In DNA, the CDR3 is TGTGCCAGCAGCTTGACGGGAGGACAGCCCCAGCATTTT. Translating it yields CASSLTGGQPQHF. The rearrangement joins TRBV7-9 to TRBJ1-5; no clear D. Trimming removed 3 bases at V and 7 bases at J, with 10 bases between. This CDR3 is 13 amino acids long. Germline CDR1 and CDR2: SEHNR and FQNEAQ (reference sequence). The complete variable domain, with remaining parts taken from reference TRBV7-9 and TRBJ1-5, reads DTGVSQNPRHKITKRGQNVTFRCDPISEHNRLYWYRQTLGQGPEFLTYFQNEAQLEKSRLLSDRFSAERPKGSFSTLEIQRTEQGDSAMYLCASSLTGGQPQHFGDGTRLSIL.

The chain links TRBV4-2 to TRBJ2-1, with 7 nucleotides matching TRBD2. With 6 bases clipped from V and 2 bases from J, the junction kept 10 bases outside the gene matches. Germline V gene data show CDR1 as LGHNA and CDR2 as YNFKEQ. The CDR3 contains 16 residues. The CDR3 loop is CASSGRSGGAYNEQFF. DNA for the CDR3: TGTGCCAGCAGTGGGCGGTCGGGGGGAGCCTACAATGAGCAGTTCTTC.

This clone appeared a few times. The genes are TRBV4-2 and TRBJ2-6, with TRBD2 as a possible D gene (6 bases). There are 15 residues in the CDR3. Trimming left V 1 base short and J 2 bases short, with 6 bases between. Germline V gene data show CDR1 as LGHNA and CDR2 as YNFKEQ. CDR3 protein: CASSQAGAGANVLTF. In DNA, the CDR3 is TGTGCCAGCAGCCAAGCGGGGGCTGGGGCCAACGTCCTGACTTTC.

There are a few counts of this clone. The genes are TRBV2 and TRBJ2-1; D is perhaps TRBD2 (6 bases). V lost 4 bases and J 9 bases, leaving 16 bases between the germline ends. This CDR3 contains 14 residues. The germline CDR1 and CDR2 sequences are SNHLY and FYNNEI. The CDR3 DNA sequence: TGTGCCAGCAGTGCGGAGGGCCTCGGTAGTGAGCAGTTCTTC. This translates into CASSAEGLGSEQFF.

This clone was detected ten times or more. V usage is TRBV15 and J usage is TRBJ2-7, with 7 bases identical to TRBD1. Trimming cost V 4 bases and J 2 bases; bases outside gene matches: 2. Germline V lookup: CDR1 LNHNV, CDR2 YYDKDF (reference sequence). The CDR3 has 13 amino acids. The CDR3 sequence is CATSTDRAYEQYF. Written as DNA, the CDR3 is TGTGCCACCAGCACCGACAGGGCCTACGAGCAGTACTTC.

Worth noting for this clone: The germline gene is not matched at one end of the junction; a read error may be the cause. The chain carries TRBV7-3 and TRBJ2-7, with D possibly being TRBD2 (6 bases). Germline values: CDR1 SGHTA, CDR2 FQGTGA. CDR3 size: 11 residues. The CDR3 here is CGTSSGREQYF. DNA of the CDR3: TGCGGGACGTCGTCGGGGAGGGAGCAGTACTTC.

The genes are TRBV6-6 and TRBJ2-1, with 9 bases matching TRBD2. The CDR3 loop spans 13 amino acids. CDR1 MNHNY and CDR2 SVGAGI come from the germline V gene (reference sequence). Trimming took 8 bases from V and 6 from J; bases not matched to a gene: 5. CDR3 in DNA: TGTGCCAGCCAGCGGGAGGAATTCAATGAGCAGTTCTTC. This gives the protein CASQREEFNEQFF.

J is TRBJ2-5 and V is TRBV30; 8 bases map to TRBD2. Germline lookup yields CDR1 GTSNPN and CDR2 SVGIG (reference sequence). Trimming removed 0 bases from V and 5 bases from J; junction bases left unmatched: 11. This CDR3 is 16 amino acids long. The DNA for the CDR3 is TGTGCCTGGAGTGTAGGGCGGAAAGCGGGAGCGGAGACCCAGTACTTC. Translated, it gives CAWSVGRKAGAETQYF.

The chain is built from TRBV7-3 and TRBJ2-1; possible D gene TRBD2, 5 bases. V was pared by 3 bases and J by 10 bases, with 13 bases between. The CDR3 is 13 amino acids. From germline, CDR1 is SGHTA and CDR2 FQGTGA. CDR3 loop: CASSLERRREQFF. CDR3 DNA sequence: TGTGCCAGCAGCTTGGAGCGGCGGAGAGAGCAGTTCTTC.

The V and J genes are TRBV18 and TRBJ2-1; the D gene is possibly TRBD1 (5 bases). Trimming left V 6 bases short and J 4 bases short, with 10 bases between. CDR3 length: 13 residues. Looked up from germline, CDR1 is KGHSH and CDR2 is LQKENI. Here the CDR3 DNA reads TGTGCCAGCTCCGGACAACTATACAATGAGCAGTTCTTC. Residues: CASSGQLYNEQFF.

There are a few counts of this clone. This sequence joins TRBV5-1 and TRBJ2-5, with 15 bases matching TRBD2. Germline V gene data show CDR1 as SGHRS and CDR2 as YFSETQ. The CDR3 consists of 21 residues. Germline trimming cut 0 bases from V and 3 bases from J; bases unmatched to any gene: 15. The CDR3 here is CASSLGLMLRTSGRAEETQYF. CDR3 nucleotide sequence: TGCGCCAGCAGCTTGGGCCTCATGCTTAGGACTAGCGGGAGGGCCGAAGAGACCCAGTACTTC.

The CDR3 reads CAWIPPGGFGNTIYF. For the CDR3, the DNA is TGTGCCTGGATACCCCCAGGAGGGTTCGGAAACACCATATATTTT. V and J are TRBV30 and TRBJ1-3; unclear D gene. In germline, CDR1 is GTSNPN, CDR2 SVGIG (reference sequence). Trimming took off 4 bases at V and 4 bases at J, with 17 bases between the two ends. This CDR3 has 15 amino acids.

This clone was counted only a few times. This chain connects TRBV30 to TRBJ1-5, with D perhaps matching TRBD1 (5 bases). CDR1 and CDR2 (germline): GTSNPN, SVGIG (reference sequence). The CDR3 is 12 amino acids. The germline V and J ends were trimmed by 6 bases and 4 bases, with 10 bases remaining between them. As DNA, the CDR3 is TGTGCCTGTGGACACTATAATCAGCCCCAGCATTTT. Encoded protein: CACGHYNQPQHF.

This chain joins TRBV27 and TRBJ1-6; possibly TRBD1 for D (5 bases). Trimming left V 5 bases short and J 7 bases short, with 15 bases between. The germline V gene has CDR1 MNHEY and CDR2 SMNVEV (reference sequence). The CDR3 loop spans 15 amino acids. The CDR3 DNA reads TGTGCCAGCAGTCCCACAGGAGTCCACAATTCACCCCTCCACTTT. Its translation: CASSPTGVHNSPLHF.

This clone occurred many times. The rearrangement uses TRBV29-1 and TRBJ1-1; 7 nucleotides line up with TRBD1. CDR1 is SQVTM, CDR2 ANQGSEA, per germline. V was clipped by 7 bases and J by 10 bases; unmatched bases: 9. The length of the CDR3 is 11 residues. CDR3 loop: CSDLRQGAAFF. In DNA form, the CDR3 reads TGCAGCGACCTTCGACAGGGAGCAGCTTTCTTT.

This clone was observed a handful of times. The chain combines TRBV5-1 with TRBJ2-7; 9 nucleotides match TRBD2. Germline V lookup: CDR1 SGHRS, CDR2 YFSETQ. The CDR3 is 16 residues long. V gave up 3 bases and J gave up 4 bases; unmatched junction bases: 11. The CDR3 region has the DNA TGCGCCAGCAGCTCAAGCGGGAGGACCCCGTCGTACGAGCAGTACTTC. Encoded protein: CASSSSGRTPSYEQYF.

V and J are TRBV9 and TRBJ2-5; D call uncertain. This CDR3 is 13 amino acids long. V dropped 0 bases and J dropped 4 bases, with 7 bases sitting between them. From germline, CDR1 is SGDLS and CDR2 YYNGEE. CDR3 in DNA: TGTGCCAGCAGCGTAGGAGTCCCAGAGACCCAGTACTTC. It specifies CASSVGVPETQYF.